This T cell receptor beta chain was obtained from a study of blood T cell repertoires in COVID-19. Background on the study: Samples representing acute and convalescent COVID-19 were sourced from the United States, Italy and Spain.

Participant-reported clinical history was the basis for cohort assignment. The V gene's germline CDR1 is KGHSH and CDR2 LQKENI. CDR3 size: 13 residues. Between the trimmed V and J ends, which lost 5 bases and 2 bases, there was a span of 9 bases. Profiling relied on immunoSEQ multiplex PCR, and the TCRdb table lists in-frame clones only, not all of them. The sample includes over 200,000 clones, about 90% of them seen just once. The chain employs TRBV18 and TRBJ1-1; D is perhaps TRBD1 (5 bases). The sequenced sample consisted of PBMCs or T cells enriched from blood (not recorded which). The clonotype originates from a man younger than 45 who had recovered from COVID-19. The CDR3 region is CASSGAANTEAFF. The CDR3 DNA reads as TGTGCCAGCTCAGGGGCAGCTAACACTGAAGCTTTCTTT.